The 30 T cell receptor beta chains in this list originate from one sample, sequenced in a study of blood T cell repertoires in COVID-19. The method was immunoSEQ multiplex PCR; TCRdb's version includes in-frame clones alone and lacks a portion of them. The table lists around 86,000 clones, around 87% of them singletons. Sequencing input: peripheral blood. The receptors derive from a human donor with acute or convalescent COVID-19. The donor label of this sample is uncertain.

V and J are TRBV24-1 and TRBJ2-2, with D unclear. Germline CDR1 is KGHDR and CDR2 is SFDVKD. The CDR3 consists of 12 residues. Trimming left V 5 bases short and J 5 bases short, with 5 bases between. CDR3 amino acids: CATSGSTGELFF. As DNA, the CDR3 is TGTGCCACCAGTGGGAGTACCGGGGAGCTGTTTTTT.

The chain combines TRBV6-6 with TRBJ2-4, with TRBD2 identical over 7 bases. The CDR3 sequence is 15 residues long. Trimming removed 6 bases from V and 3 bases from J; junction bases left unmatched: 8. The germline V gene has CDR1 MNHNY and CDR2 SVGAGI (reference sequence). In nucleotides, the CDR3 is TGTGCCAGCAGCCCCCTGGGGGGGAGCAAAAACATTCAGTACTTC. Its translation is CASSPLGGSKNIQYF.

V gene TRBV4-2 combines with J gene TRBJ2-3; perhaps TRBD2 as D (6 bases). CDR1 is LGHNA, CDR2 YNFKEQ, per germline. The CDR3 consists of 15 residues. Trimming took 0 bases from V and 4 from J, leaving 11 bases between them. CDR3 region: CASSQDLSGSDTQYF. CDR3 nucleotides: TGTGCCAGCAGCCAAGATCTCAGCGGGTCAGATACGCAGTATTTT.

The chain joins TRBV11-3 to TRBJ2-2, with TRBD1 identical over 7 bases. The CDR3 runs to 16 residues. Trimming took 3 bases from V and 5 from J; bases not matched to a gene: 9. CDR1 is SGHNT and CDR2 is YENEEA in the germline V gene. CDR3 sequence (DNA): TGTGCCAGCAGCTTTTCCAGGGGGAGAGGAACCGGGGAGCTGTTTTTT. Residues: CASSFSRGRGTGELFF.

The chain links TRBV28 to TRBJ1-1; a possible D gene is TRBD1 (5 bases). The CDR3 totals 15 residues. The germline V gene encodes CDR1 MDHEN and CDR2 SYDVKM. V dropped 10 bases and J dropped 0 bases, with 18 bases sitting between them. CDR3 in DNA: TGTGCCACCCTCACTCTGGGGCTAATGAACACTGAAGCTTTCTTT. Residues: CATLTLGLMNTEAFF.

In this sample, this clone turned up a few times. Written as DNA, the CDR3 is TGTGCCACCAGTGACAGGGCCTATGGCTACACCTTC. Translating gives CATSDRAYGYTF. This rearrangement joins TRBV24-1 to TRBJ1-2; the D gene is possibly TRBD1 (5 bases). Trimming left V 4 bases short and J 4 bases short, with 6 bases between. This CDR3 has 12 amino acids. Germline lookup yields CDR1 KGHDR and CDR2 SFDVKD.

The chain combines TRBV7-2 with TRBJ1-1; the D gene is possibly TRBD1 (5 bases). CDR3 length: 14 amino acids. The germline V and J ends were trimmed by 5 bases and 8 bases, with 18 bases remaining between them. Germline V lookup: CDR1 SGHTA, CDR2 FQGNSA. CDR3 sequence reads: CASSTAGLSEEAFF. The CDR3 nucleotides are TGTGCCAGCAGCACGGCGGGACTCTCAGAGGAAGCTTTCTTT. Full variable domain (outside the CDR3, taken from reference TRBV7-2 and TRBJ1-1): GAGVSQSPSNKVTEKGKDVELRCDPISGHTALYWYRQSLGQGLEFLIYFQGNSAPDKSGLPSDRFSAERTGGSVSTLTIQRTQQEDSAVYLCASSTAGLSEEAFFGQGTRLTVV.

This clone has just one count. The rearrangement uses TRBV7-9 and TRBJ2-3; TRBD2 aligns across 11 bases. Germline V gene lookup returns CDR1 SEHNR and CDR2 FQNEAQ (reference sequence). The length of the CDR3 is 16 residues. V was clipped by 4 bases and J by 5 bases; unmatched bases: 8. As DNA, the CDR3 is TGTGCCAGCAGCTCCTTTAGCGGGGGGGCGGGAGATACGCAGTATTTT. Its translation is CASSSFSGGAGDTQYF.

The chain carries TRBV7-3 and TRBJ2-3; 12 bases map to TRBD2. Per germline, CDR1 SGHTA and CDR2 FQGTGA. The CDR3 has 15 amino acids. The V and J ends lost 5 bases and 5 bases, in that order; junction bases with no gene match: 5. CDR3 bases: TGTGCCAGCAGCCCTAGCGGGGGGGCCGGAGATACGCAGTATTTT. Translating gives CASSPSGGAGDTQYF.

The chain joins TRBV6-6 to TRBJ2-7; 8 bases are shared with TRBD1. Per germline, CDR1 MNHNY and CDR2 SVGAGI (reference sequence). The CDR3 has 15 residues. V trimming: 0 bases; J trimming: 5 bases; junction bases outside the gene matches: 6. The CDR3 is CASSYSRQGANEQYF. Here the CDR3 DNA reads TGTGCCAGCAGTTACTCGAGGCAGGGGGCGAACGAGCAGTACTTC.

The chain joins TRBV10-2 to TRBJ2-7, with D possibly matching TRBD2 (7 bases). The V end was cut by 6 bases, the J end by 6 bases, with 24 bases between. Germline values: CDR1 WSHSY, CDR2 SAAADI. The CDR3 extends over 16 amino acids. CDR3 nucleotide sequence: TGCGCCAGCAGCCAGCGGGACAAAGTGTTTCCGGGCGAGCAGTACTTC. It translates to CASSQRDKVFPGEQYF.

V and J are TRBV6-2 or TRBV6-3 and TRBJ1-6; the match to TRBD1 covers 7 bases. This CDR3 is 16 amino acids long. The ends lost 2 bases at V and 7 bases at J; junction bases unmatched: 8. Per the germline V gene, CDR1 is MNHEY and CDR2 is SVGEGT. CDR3 sequence (DNA): TGTGCCAGCAGTTACCGAGTTGGACAGGCAAATTCACCCCTCCACTTT. Its translation is CASSYRVGQANSPLHF.

The gene calls are TRBV28 and TRBJ1-1, with a weak D call TRBD1 (6 bases). The V end was cut by 5 bases, the J end by 9 bases, with 19 bases between. The CDR3 contains 14 residues. Germline CDR1 MDHEN, CDR2 SYDVKM. The CDR3 DNA reads as TGTGCCAGCAGTCCGCCGACAGGATCCGGTAAAGCTTTCTTT. Protein product: CASSPPTGSGKAFF.

The J gene is TRBJ1-1, the V gene TRBV2; no clear D. The length of the CDR3 is 13 residues. Germline lookup yields CDR1 SNHLY and CDR2 FYNNEI. The V end was cut by 5 bases, the J end by 5 bases, with 12 bases between. CDR3 nucleotide sequence: TGTGCCAGCAGTTCCCAGGTATCAACTGAAGCTTTCTTT. It is translated as CASSSQVSTEAFF.

V is TRBV19 and J is TRBJ2-1; 13 bases are a match to TRBD2. The ends lost 4 bases at V and 6 bases at J; junction bases unmatched: 6. The CDR3 is 16 residues long. Germline CDR1 is LNHDA and CDR2 is SQIVND (reference sequence). CDR3 protein: CASSTRTSGGPNEQFF. CDR3 nucleotides: TGTGCCAGTAGTACCCGGACTAGCGGGGGCCCCAATGAGCAGTTCTTC.

The CDR3 DNA follows: TGTGCCAGCAGCTTGGGTGCGGGGGGGCCAGTCGAGCAGTACTTC. Its protein is CASSLGAGGPVEQYF. This chain connects TRBV5-4 to TRBJ2-7, with TRBD2 matching over 9 bases. The J segment lost 6 bases and the V segment lost 0 bases, leaving 7 bases of the junction unmatched. The CDR3 contains 15 residues. Per germline, CDR1 SGHNT and CDR2 YYREEE (reference sequence).

The V and J genes are TRBV5-1 and TRBJ2-2, with 8 bases lining up with TRBD1. V trimming: 5 bases; J trimming: 3 bases; junction bases outside the gene matches: 3. Germline CDR1 reads SGHRS; CDR2 reads YFSETQ. The length of the CDR3 is 14 residues. The chain's CDR3 is CASRPTGDTGELFF. The DNA of the CDR3 is TGCGCCAGCAGGCCGACAGGGGACACCGGGGAGCTGTTTTTT.

The rearrangement joins TRBV11-3 to TRBJ1-5; possibly TRBD1 for D (5 bases). Germline values: CDR1 SGHNT, CDR2 YENEEA. Trimming removed 1 base at V and 4 bases at J, with 11 bases between. This CDR3 has 15 amino acids. The CDR3: CASSLGSGGNQPQHF. CDR3 nucleotide sequence: TGTGCCAGCAGCTTAGGTTCGGGGGGTAATCAGCCCCAGCATTTT.

The CDR3 region has the DNA TGCGCCAGCAGCCAGCAGCAGGGGACCCCCGCAGATACGCAGTATTTT. As protein: CASSQQQGTPADTQYF. The rearrangement links TRBV4-1 to TRBJ2-3, with D perhaps TRBD1 (6 bases). The CDR3 has 16 amino acids. Germline assignment: CDR1 MGHRA and CDR2 YSYEKL. V was cut by 3 bases and J by 4 bases, with 17 bases left in between.

This clone was seen just once. The chain links TRBV7-9 to TRBJ1-2; D is unresolved. Germline V gene data show CDR1 as SEHNR and CDR2 as FQNEAQ (reference sequence). Trimming stripped 3 bases from V and 6 bases from J, with 11 bases between. The CDR3 consists of 13 residues. CDR3 sequence (DNA): TGTGCCAGCAGCTTCAATACAGTTCATGGCTACACCTTC. Translating it yields CASSFNTVHGYTF.

This clone was observed a single time. The chain is built from TRBV3-1 (or the pseudogene TRBV3-2) and TRBJ1-1, with D tentatively TRBD1 (5 bases). V was shortened by 4 bases and J by 4 bases, with 16 bases between the two germline ends. The length of the CDR3 is 15 residues. In germline, CDR1 is LGHDT, CDR2 YNNKEL (reference sequence). CDR3 region: CASSPLTRGGTEAFF. The CDR3 coding sequence is TGTGCCAGCAGCCCTCTGACAAGGGGCGGCACTGAAGCTTTCTTT.

The V call is TRBV7-2, the J call TRBJ2-5, with 10 bases that match TRBD2. Germline V CDR1 and CDR2: SGHTA, FQGNSA. CDR3 length equals 16 residues. V lost 1 base to trimming and J lost 2 bases; unmatched junction nucleotides: 4. For the CDR3, the DNA is TGTGCCAGCAGCTTAGTAGCGGGGGGCATTCAAGAGACCCAGTACTTC. It yields the protein CASSLVAGGIQETQYF.

This sequence joins TRBV30 and TRBJ2-3, with D unclear. Per the germline V gene, CDR1 is GTSNPN and CDR2 is SVGIG (reference sequence). This CDR3 region has 14 residues. V dropped 0 bases and J dropped 1 base, with 8 bases sitting between them. In nucleotides, the CDR3 is TGTGCCTGGAGTGTCGGGTCTGGCACAGATACGCAGTATTTT. The encoded protein is CAWSVGSGTDTQYF.

The chain is built from TRBV28 and TRBJ2-6, with D perhaps matching TRBD1 (6 bases). The germline V gene encodes CDR1 MDHEN and CDR2 SYDVKM. The length of the CDR3 is 15 residues. V lost 6 bases and J 0 bases, leaving 9 bases between the germline ends. CDR3 in DNA: TGTGCCAGCAGCTCCAGGGGCTCTGGGGCCAACGTCCTGACTTTC. It translates to CASSSRGSGANVLTF.

CDR3 sequence (DNA): TGTGCCAGCAGTGGTAGCGGGGGACGGACAGATACGCAGTATTTT. Its protein is CASSGSGGRTDTQYF. The genes are TRBV2 and TRBJ2-3, with TRBD2 matching over 9 bases. From germline, CDR1 is SNHLY and CDR2 FYNNEI. This CDR3 spans 15 amino acids. The V segment lost 4 bases and the J segment 3 bases; nucleotides outside the gene matches: 5. Full variable domain (missing parts from reference TRBV2 and TRBJ2-3): EPEVTQTPSHQVTQMGQEVILRCVPISNHLYFYWYRQILGQKVEFLVSFYNNEISEKSEIFDDQFSVERPDGSNFTLKIRSTKLEDSAMYFCASSGSGGRTDTQYFGPGTRLTVL.

The rearrangement uses TRBV11-3 and TRBJ2-1; TRBD1 is a possible D gene (5 bases). Between the trimmed V and J ends, which lost 2 bases and 4 bases, there was a span of 12 bases. Germline CDR1 is SGHNT and CDR2 is YENEEA. The CDR3 is 15 amino acids. CDR3 nucleotides: TGTGCCAGCAGCTTACGCCAGGGCCCTTACAATGAGCAGTTCTTC. It translates to CASSLRQGPYNEQFF.

The V call is TRBV6-2 or TRBV6-3, the J call TRBJ2-1, with 7 bases that match TRBD2. Germline V CDR1 and CDR2: MNHEY, SVGEGT. V trimming: 6 bases; J trimming: 3 bases; junction bases outside the gene matches: 11. The CDR3 totals 16 residues. The CDR3 loop is CASSPPGIAGYNEQFF. The CDR3 coding sequence is TGTGCCAGCAGCCCTCCAGGGATAGCGGGCTACAATGAGCAGTTCTTC.

This clone appeared a few times. The J gene is TRBJ2-1, the V gene TRBV5-1; 7 nucleotides line up with TRBD2. Per the germline V gene, CDR1 is SGHRS and CDR2 is YFSETQ. J was trimmed by 2 bases and V by 0 bases; bases with no gene match: 5. The CDR3 totals 16 residues. The CDR3 loop reads CASSLAGRLPYNEQFF. The CDR3 DNA follows: TGCGCCAGCAGCTTGGCCGGGAGGTTGCCCTACAATGAGCAGTTCTTC.

The chain uses TRBV10-3 and TRBJ1-2; D gene uncertain. V was trimmed by 0 bases and J by 7 bases, leaving 9 bases between them. The CDR3 runs 13 residues. Germline CDR1 and CDR2: ENHRY and SYGVKD. The CDR3 region has the DNA TGTGCCATCAGTGAGTCCTCCGCGGCTGGCTACACCTTC. This translates into CAISESSAAGYTF.

This chain links TRBV30 with TRBJ1-1; D gene unclear. Trimming removed 5 bases at V and 7 bases at J, with 14 bases between. CDR1 is GTSNPN, CDR2 SVGIG, per germline (reference sequence). The CDR3 length is 12 residues. The CDR3 nucleotides are TGTGCCTGGGATCCCGTCGGCGGTGAAGCTTTCTTT. Translation: CAWDPVGGEAFF.